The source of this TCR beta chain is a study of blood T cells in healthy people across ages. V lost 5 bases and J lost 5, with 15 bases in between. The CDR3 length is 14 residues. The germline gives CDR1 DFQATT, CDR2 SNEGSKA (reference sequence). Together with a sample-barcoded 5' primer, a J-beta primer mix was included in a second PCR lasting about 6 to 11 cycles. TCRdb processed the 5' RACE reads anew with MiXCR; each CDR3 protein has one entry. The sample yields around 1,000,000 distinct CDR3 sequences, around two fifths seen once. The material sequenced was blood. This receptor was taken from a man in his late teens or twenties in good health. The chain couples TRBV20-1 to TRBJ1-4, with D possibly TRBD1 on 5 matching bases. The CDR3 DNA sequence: TGCAGTGCTGTCTCGGGACGGGTAAATGAAAAACTGTTTTTT. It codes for CSAVSGRVNEKLFF.